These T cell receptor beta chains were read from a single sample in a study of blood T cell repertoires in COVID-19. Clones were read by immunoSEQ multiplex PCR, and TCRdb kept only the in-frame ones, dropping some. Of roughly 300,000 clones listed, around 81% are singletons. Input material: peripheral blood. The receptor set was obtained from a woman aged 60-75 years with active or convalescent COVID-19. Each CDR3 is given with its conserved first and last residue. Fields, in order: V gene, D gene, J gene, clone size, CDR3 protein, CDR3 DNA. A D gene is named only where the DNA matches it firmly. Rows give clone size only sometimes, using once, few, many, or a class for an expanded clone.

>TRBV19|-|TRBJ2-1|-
CASSISGYNEQFF
TGTGCCAGTAGTATTTCGGGTTACAATGAGCAGTTCTTC
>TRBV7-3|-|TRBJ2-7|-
CASSPGGGTYEQYF
TGTGCCAGCAGCCCGGGTGGGGGCACCTACGAGCAGTACTTC
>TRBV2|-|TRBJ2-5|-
CASRPGTPQETQYF
TGTGCCAGCAGGCCCGGGACACCACAAGAGACCCAGTACTTC
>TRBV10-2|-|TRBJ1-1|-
CASSDSGTWNTEAFF
TGCGCCAGCAGTGATTCCGGGACATGGAACACTGAAGCTTTCTTT
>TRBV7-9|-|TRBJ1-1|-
CASSFSTGRGTEAFF
TGTGCCAGCAGCTTTAGTACAGGTAGGGGCACTGAAGCTTTCTTT
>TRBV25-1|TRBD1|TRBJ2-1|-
CASSAAGGSYNEQFF
TGTGCCAGCAGTGCTGCAGGGGGCTCCTACAATGAGCAGTTCTTC
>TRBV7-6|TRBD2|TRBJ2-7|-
CASSSFRTSGGAFKTYEQYF
TGTGCCAGCAGCTCATTTCGGACTAGCGGGGGGGCCTTCAAAACCTACGAGCAGTACTTC
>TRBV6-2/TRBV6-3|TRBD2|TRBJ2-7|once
CASSSLTSGGAGWYEQYF
TGTGCCAGCAGTTCTTTGACTAGCGGGGGGGCTGGCTGGTACGAGCAGTACTTC
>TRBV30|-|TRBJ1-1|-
CAWNGGYRDTEAFF
TGTGCCTGGAATGGGGGCTACAGGGACACTGAAGCTTTCTTT
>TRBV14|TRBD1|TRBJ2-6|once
CASSRDRALNVLTF
TGTGCCAGCAGCCGGGACAGGGCTTTAAACGTCCTGACTTTC
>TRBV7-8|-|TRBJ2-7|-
CASSLVGRTGSSYEQYF
TGTGCCAGCAGCTTAGTCGGGAGGACAGGGAGCTCCTACGAGCAGTACTTC
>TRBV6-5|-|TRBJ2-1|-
CASSSSYHEQFF
TGTGCCAGCAGCTCCTCCTACCATGAGCAGTTCTTC
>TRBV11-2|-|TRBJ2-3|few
CASSNLGNGGTDTQYF
TGTGCCAGCAGTAATTTAGGGAACGGGGGCACAGATACGCAGTATTTT
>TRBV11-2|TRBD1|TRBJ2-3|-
CASSDTLRTGIADTQYF
TGTGCCAGCTCCGACACCCTGAGGACAGGGATAGCAGATACGCAGTATTTT
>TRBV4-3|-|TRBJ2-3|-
CASSQDRSVGMPDTQYF
TGCGCCAGCAGCCAAGATCGGAGCGTGGGTATGCCAGATACGCAGTATTTT
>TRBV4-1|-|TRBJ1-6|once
CASSPDTRNSPLHF
TGCGCCAGCAGCCCGGATACGAGGAATTCACCCCTCCACTTT
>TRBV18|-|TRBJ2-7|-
CASLPTVGQTYEQYF
TGTGCCAGCTTGCCGACAGTCGGACAGACCTACGAGCAGTACTTC
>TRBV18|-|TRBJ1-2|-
CASSPRREDYGYTF
TGTGCCAGCTCACCACGGAGGGAAGACTATGGCTACACCTTC
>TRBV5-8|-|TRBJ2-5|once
CASSLWQGGETQYF
TGTGCCAGCAGCTTGTGGCAGGGCGGAGAGACCCAGTACTTC
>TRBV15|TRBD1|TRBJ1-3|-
CATRKTGSGNTIYF
TGTGCCACCCGTAAGACAGGGTCTGGAAACACCATATATTTT
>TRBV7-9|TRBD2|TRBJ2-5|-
CASSFLRQLAGGVGETQYF
TGTGCCAGCAGCTTCCTGCGCCAGTTAGCGGGGGGGGTCGGAGAGACCCAGTACTTC
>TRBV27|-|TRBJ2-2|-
CASRILVSGELFF
TGTGCCAGCAGGATTCTAGTTTCCGGGGAGCTGTTTTTT
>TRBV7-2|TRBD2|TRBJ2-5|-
CASESGGALTQYF
TGTGCCAGCGAAAGCGGGGGGGCCTTAACCCAGTACTTC
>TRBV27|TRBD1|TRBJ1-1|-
CASRTGGAFF
TGTGCCAGCAGAACAGGGGGAGCTTTCTTT
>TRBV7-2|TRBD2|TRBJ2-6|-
CASSLDSGGLSGANVLTF
TGTGCCAGCAGCTTAGATAGCGGGGGACTCTCTGGGGCCAACGTCCTGACTTTC